What follows are 10 T cell receptor beta chains derived from one specimen sequenced in a study of identical twins. TCRdb re-derived calls from the 5' RACE reads in MiXCR, one entry per CDR3 protein. Of a few hundred thousand distinct CDR3 sequences listed, approximately 8.8% are singletons. The source material was naive T cells sorted from blood. The receptors stem from a woman in her fifties or sixties in good health.

This clonotype has ten or more counts. The chain combines TRBV29-1 with TRBJ2-7; TRBD2 might be the D (5 bases). The V end was cut by 3 bases, the J end by 6 bases, with 9 bases between. This CDR3 spans 11 amino acids. The germline CDR1 and CDR2 sequences are SQVTM and ANQGSEA. The CDR3 is CSVDLAGEQYF. The CDR3 DNA is TGCAGCGTTGATCTAGCCGGCGAGCAGTACTTC.

In this sample, this clonotype turned up many times. The chain links TRBV12-3 or TRBV12-4 to TRBJ2-2; 9 bases align to TRBD1. The CDR3 covers 15 residues. The V and J ends lost 5 bases and 6 bases, in that order; junction bases with no gene match: 7. The CDR3 spells CASSLTGGWPGELFF. CDR3 coding DNA: TGTGCCAGCAGTCTCACAGGGGGCTGGCCCGGGGAGCTGTTTTTT.

The J gene is TRBJ2-5, the V gene TRBV6-5; D is uncertain. The CDR3 sequence is 15 residues long. With 0 bases removed from V and 0 bases from J, the gap between germline ends came to 8 bases. Germline V gives CDR1 MNHEY, CDR2 SVGAGI. The CDR3 here is CASSYSFRYQETQYF. The CDR3 DNA reads TGTGCCAGCAGTTACTCTTTCCGGTACCAAGAGACCCAGTACTTC.

The chain couples TRBV7-6 to TRBJ2-7; the match to TRBD2 covers 9 bases. This CDR3 has 15 amino acids. Germline V gene data show CDR1 as SGHVS and CDR2 as FNYEAQ. V trimming: 3 bases; J trimming: 7 bases; junction bases outside the gene matches: 10. CDR3 bases: TGTGCCAGCAGCTTCGGGCGGGAGGGCCCTCGAGAGCAGTACTTC. This gives the protein CASSFGREGPREQYF. The full variable domain, completed using reference TRBV7-6 and TRBJ2-7, is GAGVSQSPRYKVTKRGQDVALRCDPISGHVSLYWYRQALGQGPEFLTYFNYEAQQDKSGLPNDRFSAERPEGSISTLTIQRTEQRDSAMYRCASSFGREGPREQYFGPGTRLTVT.

This clonotype was observed many times. The chain joins TRBV7-9 to TRBJ2-1; 10 nucleotides line up with TRBD2. The CDR3 length is 15 residues. Germline trimming cut 5 bases from V and 4 bases from J; bases unmatched to any gene: 5. Germline V gene lookup returns CDR1 SEHNR and CDR2 FQNEAQ (reference sequence). The CDR3 is CASSLTSGAYNEQFF. The CDR3 region has the DNA TGTGCCAGCAGCCTCACTAGCGGGGCTTACAATGAGCAGTTCTTC.

The V gene is TRBV29-1, the J gene TRBJ2-5; D remains ambiguous. Germline V CDR1 and CDR2: SQVTM, ANQGSEA. Trimming removed 7 bases at V and 5 bases at J, with 8 bases between. The CDR3 length is 10 residues. The DNA for the CDR3 is TGCAGCGCCCTGACGGAGACCCAGTACTTC. Translation gives CSALTETQYF.

Concerning this clonotype itself: The junction and the germline gene differ at one end; a read error may be behind it. This chain connects TRBV5-1 to TRBJ2-2, with D unclear. This CDR3 contains 13 residues. Looked up from germline, CDR1 is SGHRS and CDR2 is YFSETQ. The CDR3 protein is CARSLVGTGELFF. CDR3 nucleotides: TGCGCCCGCAGCTTGGTGGGGACCGGGGAGCTGTTTTTT. Full variable domain (outside the CDR3, taken from reference TRBV5-1 and TRBJ2-2): KAGVTQTPRYLIKTRGQQVTLSCSPISGHRSVSWYQQTPGQGLQFLFEYFSETQRNKGNFPGRFSGRQFSNSRSEMNVSTLELGDSALYLCARSLVGTGELFFGEGSRLTVL.

There are a few counts of this clonotype. The chain is built from TRBV3-1 and TRBJ2-1; TRBD2 matches 8 bases. Germline CDR1 is LGHDT and CDR2 is YNNKEL (reference sequence). The trim removed 4 bases at V and 5 bases at J, leaving 7 bases unmatched. This CDR3 comprises 15 residues. Here the CDR3 reads CASSPRGGRDNEQFF. In DNA, the CDR3 is TGTGCCAGCAGCCCCCGGGGGGGGCGGGACAATGAGCAGTTCTTC.

This clonotype was observed a few times. The chain recombines TRBV10-3 with TRBJ2-1; 7 bases are shared with TRBD2. The CDR3 has 14 amino acids. Germline V lookup: CDR1 ENHRY, CDR2 SYGVKD. Trimming removed 0 bases from V and 7 bases from J; junction bases left unmatched: 3. The CDR3 DNA is TGTGCCATCAGTGAGTCTCCCGGGAGGAATGAGCAGTTCTTC. Its protein product is CAISESPGRNEQFF.

This clonotype was recorded many times. V usage is TRBV3-1 and J usage is TRBJ2-1; tentatively, D is TRBD1 or TRBD2 (5 bases each). The CDR3 sequence is 12 residues long. V was cut by 0 bases and J by 13 bases, with 10 bases left in between. Germline lookup yields CDR1 LGHDT and CDR2 YNNKEL (reference sequence). CDR3 sequence reads: CASSQDWGNQFF. Here the CDR3 DNA reads TGTGCCAGCAGCCAAGATTGGGGGAATCAGTTCTTC.